A selection of T cell receptor beta chains follows, all from one sample in a study of blood T cell repertoires in COVID-19. Data came from immunoSEQ multiplex PCR; TCRdb stores just in-frame clones and leaves some out. Of some 73,000 clones in the sample, around 81% are singletons; the top ten hold under 30%. Sequenced material: peripheral blood. The receptors were gathered from a human donor in a cohort sampled during active COVID-19. CDR3s include the opening cysteine and the closing phenylalanine or tryptophan. A D gene is named only where the DNA matches it firmly. The size entry is marked missing in some rows and otherwise reads once, few, many or a size class.

.,TRBV9,TRBJ2-3,.,CASSDFGGMTDTQYF,TGTGCCAGCAGCGATTTCGGGGGAATGACAGATACGCAGTATTTT
TRBD1,TRBV3-1/TRBV3-2,TRBJ1-4,.,CASRASGGVAEKLFF,TGTGCCAGCAGGGCTTCAGGGGGCGTTGCTGAAAAACTGTTTTTT
.,TRBV18,TRBJ1-3,.,CASSPENTIYF,TGTGCCAGCTCACCAGAGAACACCATATATTTT
.,TRBV5-5,TRBJ1-4,.,CASSLQEFPGKLFF,TGTGCCAGCAGTTTGCAGGAATTCCCTGGGAAACTGTTTTTT
.,TRBV5-1,TRBJ2-1,.,CASSLAWANEQFF,TGCGCCAGCAGCTTGGCGTGGGCAAATGAGCAGTTCTTC
TRBD1,TRBV4-1,TRBJ1-1,.,CASSHPEGAVNTEAFF,TGCGCCAGCAGCCACCCAGAGGGGGCCGTGAACACTGAAGCTTTCTTT
TRBD2,TRBV6-5,TRBJ2-5,.,CASSYSRGGVETQYF,TGTGCCAGCAGTTACTCCCGCGGGGGTGTAGAGACCCAGTACTTC
TRBD1,TRBV12-3/TRBV12-4,TRBJ2-7,few,CASSEDRVEQYF,TGTGCCAGCAGTGAAGACAGGGTCGAGCAGTACTTC
TRBD1,TRBV29-1,TRBJ2-5,.,CSVDRGQETQYF,TGCAGCGTCGACAGGGGCCAAGAGACCCAGTACTTC
.,TRBV3-1/TRBV3-2,TRBJ1-1,.,CASSLRSSFEAFF,TGTGCCAGCAGTCTGCGTTCCTCATTTGAAGCTTTCTTT
TRBD2,TRBV3-1/TRBV3-2,TRBJ2-3,.,CASSQGGGAGVKYF,TGTGCCAGCAGCCAAGGAGGCGGAGCGGGGGTAAAGTATTTT
TRBD1,TRBV5-1,TRBJ2-5,.,CASSSHRGHDQETQYF,TGCGCCAGCAGCTCTCACAGGGGCCACGACCAAGAGACCCAGTACTTC
TRBD1,TRBV6-5,TRBJ2-7,.,CATMGQGSYEQYF,TGTGCCACCATGGGACAGGGCTCCTACGAGCAGTACTTC
TRBD1,TRBV4-1,TRBJ1-4,.,CASSDPDRAGEKLFF,TGCGCCAGCAGCGACCCGGACAGGGCCGGTGAAAAACTGTTTTTT
TRBD1,TRBV28,TRBJ1-1,few,CASSFGTVREAFF,TGTGCCAGCAGTTTCGGGACAGTACGTGAAGCTTTCTTT
.,TRBV5-1,TRBJ1-4,.,CASSLYGGQTNEKLFF,TGCGCCAGCAGCTTGTATGGGGGCCAAACTAATGAAAAACTGTTTTTT
TRBD1,TRBV4-2,TRBJ1-3,.,CASSQDGTVNTIYF,TGTGCCAGCAGCCAAGATGGGACAGTTAACACCATATATTTT
TRBD2,TRBV2,TRBJ2-1,.,CASDSGGSSYNEQFF,TGTGCCAGCGACTCCGGGGGGAGCTCCTACAATGAGCAGTTCTTC
TRBD2,TRBV2,TRBJ2-2,.,CASSGLAGPGELFF,TGTGCCAGCAGTGGACTAGCGGGCCCCGGGGAGCTGTTTTTT
TRBD2,TRBV2,TRBJ2-1,.,CASRGGTSGGNEQFF,TGTGCCAGCAGGGGCGGGACTAGCGGTGGGAATGAGCAGTTCTTC
TRBD1,TRBV19,TRBJ2-3,once,CASSPRDSLTDTQYF,TGTGCCAGTAGTCCCCGGGACAGCCTCACAGATACGCAGTATTTT
.,TRBV29-1,TRBJ2-7,.,CSAGYSYEQYF,TGCAGCGCCGGGTACTCCTACGAGCAGTACTTC
.,TRBV5-1,TRBJ1-2,few,CASSLGGFYGYTF,TGCGCCAGCAGCCTAGGAGGGTTCTATGGCTACACCTTC
.,TRBV4-1,TRBJ1-4,.,CASRRESADEKLFF,TGCGCCAGCCGGCGGGAATCGGCGGATGAAAAACTGTTTTTT
.,TRBV28,TRBJ2-2,.,CASRPGGVKGTGELFF,TGTGCCAGCAGGCCAGGCGGGGTAAAGGGCACCGGGGAGCTGTTTTTT
TRBD2,TRBV10-3,TRBJ2-5,.,CAISASGGQETQYF,TGTGCCATCAGTGCCTCCGGGGGGCAAGAGACCCAGTACTTC
.,TRBV5-1,TRBJ1-4,.,CASSSGGSANEKLFF,TGCGCCAGCAGCTCCGGGGGGTCAGCTAATGAAAAACTGTTTTTT
.,TRBV7-8,TRBJ2-4,.,CASSLEASAKNIQYF,TGTGCCAGCAGCTTAGAAGCGTCGGCCAAAAACATTCAGTACTTC
TRBD2,TRBV6-5,TRBJ2-2,.,CASSYSAGGLTGELFF,TGTGCCAGCAGTTACTCAGCGGGGGGGCTCACCGGGGAGCTGTTTTTT
TRBD1,TRBV3-1/TRBV3-2,TRBJ1-3,.,CASSQTGTGVGNTIYF,TGTGCCAGCAGCCAAACCGGGACAGGGGTAGGAAACACCATATATTTT
.,TRBV18,TRBJ2-1,.,CASSQLRLELGEQFF,TGTGCCAGCTCACAACTTCGACTAGAGCTGGGGGAGCAGTTCTTC
TRBD1,TRBV12-3/TRBV12-4,TRBJ1-2,.,CASSLTGAGYTF,TGTGCCAGCAGTTTGACAGGGGCCGGCTACACCTTC
TRBD2,TRBV5-4,TRBJ2-1,.,CASSLGLAGNNEQFF,TGTGCCAGCAGCTTGGGACTAGCGGGGAACAATGAGCAGTTCTTC
TRBD2,TRBV3-1/TRBV3-2,TRBJ2-3,.,CASSRTSGAEDTQYF,TGTGCCAGCAGCCGTACTAGCGGGGCCGAAGATACGCAGTATTTT
TRBD2,TRBV19,TRBJ2-5,few,CASSMRSVLAEGETQYF,TGTGCCAGTAGTATGAGGTCGGTCCTAGCGGAGGGGGAGACCCAGTACTTC
.,TRBV4-3,TRBJ1-4,.,CASSQDLGGTGRKLFF,TGCGCCAGCAGCCAAGATCTCGGGGGAACTGGGCGGAAACTGTTTTTT
.,TRBV19,TRBJ2-3,.,CASSTAFGGAISGTDTQYF,TGTGCCAGTAGTACGGCGTTTGGGGGGGCCATTTCGGGCACAGATACGCAGTATTTT
.,TRBV29-1,TRBJ2-3,medium-sized,CSVDRPQGTDTQYF,TGCAGCGTTGACAGACCTCAGGGCACAGATACGCAGTATTTT
TRBD1,TRBV6-6,TRBJ1-3,once,CASSYRDRGNTIYF,TGTGCCAGCAGTTACAGGGACAGGGGAAACACCATATATTTT
TRBD2,TRBV28,TRBJ2-2,.,CASSLWLAGGMGTGELFF,TGTGCCAGCAGTTTATGGCTAGCGGGGGGCATGGGCACCGGGGAGCTGTTTTTT
.,TRBV6-5,TRBJ1-3,.,CASSYSGTRTGNTIYF,TGTGCCAGCAGTTACTCCGGGACAAGGACTGGAAACACCATATATTTT